Listed here is a single T cell receptor (beta chain). The antigen is not known. These data originate in a study of T cell responses to AZD1222 COVID-19 vaccine. Study-wide results and caveats: Among AZD1222 vaccinees, only five or six were seropositive at baseline. Targets within unmutated variant regions were reportedly found for nearly half of spike-specific TCRs. A mostly white British donor set with more females was recruited, and clonal diversity was possibly underestimated. An increase in Spike-specific TCR breadth and depth was observed after two AZD1222 doses.

This table comes from immunoSEQ multiplex PCR, and its TCRdb copy is limited to in-frame clones, with some not included. The sample holds roughly 120,000 clones, 80% to 90% seen once. The CDR3 covers 11 residues. V gave up 6 bases and J gave up 3 bases, with 6 bases separating them. From germline, CDR1 is SNHLY and CDR2 FYNNEI. Sample: peripheral blood, taken on day 0 of AZD1222 vaccination. The chain carries TRBV2 and TRBJ2-7; D not certain. The sequence was obtained from an adult in good health. The CDR3, as DNA: TGTGCCAGCAGCAGGCGCTACGAGCAGTACTTC. It is translated as CASSRRYEQYF.